The clone carrying this T cell receptor (beta chain) has at least ten counts. Its antigen is unknown. The data were obtained in a study of T cells in Graves' hyperthyroidism and ophthalmopathy. Study observations and caveats: Model predictions of ophthalmopathy came a median approximately seven months before onset. Most thyroid clonotypes expanded above 0.001 appeared in blood too.

The patients, who ranged from 18 to 65 in age, presented with newly diagnosed hyperthyroidism lasting under 2 months. Pregnant or lactating patients were excluded, as were those with uncontrolled infection or other autoimmune disease. Looked up from germline, CDR1 is SGHRS and CDR2 is YFSETQ. Germline trimming cut 4 bases from V and 3 bases from J; bases unmatched to any gene: 9. The CDR3 contains 15 residues. It was RNA transcripts that yielded the amplified TCR beta CDR3 regions. HTBI primers were employed in a first-round RT-PCR of the TCR CDR3. TCRdb reprocessed the multiplex PCR reads with MiXCR, giving one entry per CDR3 protein. Of about 720,000 distinct CDR3 sequences in the sample, around 20% were seen once.

This clonotype was sampled from a woman between 45 and 60 years old with Graves' hyperthyroidism that later progressed to Graves' ophthalmopathy. The chain joins TRBV5-1 to TRBJ1-1; 7 bases agree with TRBD1. Sequenced input: blood. CDR3 bases: TGCGCCAGCAGCGCGAAAACAGGGGCCTACACTGAAGCTTTCTTT. This sequence encodes CASSAKTGAYTEAFF.